This entry concerns a single T cell receptor (beta chain). Germline CDR1 and CDR2: MNHEY and SMNVEV (reference sequence). The V gene end was trimmed by 5 bases and the J gene end by 5 bases; junction bases not matched to a gene: 18. The CDR3 length is 18 residues. Some clones are missing from TCRdb's copy, which holds only in-frame ones; the method was immunoSEQ multiplex PCR. The table lists about 710,000 clones, around 87% of them singletons. This specimen belongs to a study of shared T cell receptors in the human thymus. These records were also assigned to another study, of human thymus T cells. That report adds: Corrective heart surgery yielded the resections from which the thymus tissue came. Among thymic and blood repertoires, usage of V and J genes appeared biased. Unrelated individuals had highly overlapping thymic repertoires, as reported in related research.

The V and J genes are TRBV27 and TRBJ2-7, with TRBD1 matching over 10 bases. Sequencing was done on a sample of thymocytes. The TCR originated in a boy under two years old with a congenital heart defect. The CDR3 bases are TGTGCCAGCAGTCACCACCCCGGGACAGGGGAGTTGTACGACGAGCAGTACTTC. It specifies CASSHHPGTGELYDEQYF.